Presented here are 20 T cell receptor beta chains from one specimen sequenced in a study of shared T cell receptors in the human thymus (dated by TCRdb to the early 2020s). Library prep was done by the immunoSEQ multiplex PCR assay. TCRdb's version of the immuneACCESS table is confined to in-frame rearrangements and falls short of the full clone set. An unresolved V gene accounts for under half of the shortfall where checked; the remainder is of unknown origin. Within this sample are about 660,000 clones, with around 87% of them counted one time only. Clones ranked in the top ten supply roughly 0.0086% of the sample. These records were also assigned to another study, of human thymus T cells.

The specimen sequenced was thymocytes. The source of these receptors is a boy in the first two years of life with a congenital heart defect. Donor details come from another sample of the same person, matched by shared clones.

V and J are TRBV6-5 and TRBJ2-7; weak D call: TRBD1 (6 bases). The CDR3 spans 14 residues. CDR1 and CDR2 (germline): MNHEY, SVGAGI. Trimming shortened V by 5 bases and J by 2 bases, and 13 bases separated the two germline ends. The CDR3 DNA reads TGTGCCAGCAGTCACAGGGACCCCCCCTACGAGCAGTACTTC. Encoded protein: CASSHRDPPYEQYF.

This clone was observed once. The V gene is TRBV14, the J gene TRBJ2-3, with 10 nucleotides matching TRBD2. The CDR3 has 16 residues. Germline-derived CDR1 and CDR2 are SGHDN and FVKESK. Trimming removed 1 base from V and 7 bases from J; junction bases left unmatched: 8. The CDR3 DNA sequence: TGTGCCAGCAGCCAAGCTCAGCGGGAGGGCCCTAATACGCAGTATTTT. This codes for CASSQAQREGPNTQYF.

The gene calls are TRBV2 and TRBJ2-1; 9 bases agree with TRBD1. The germline V gene encodes CDR1 SNHLY and CDR2 FYNNEI. The CDR3 consists of 15 residues. V was clipped by 8 bases and J by 2 bases; unmatched bases: 7. The CDR3 DNA reads TGTGCCAGCGGGAGACAGGGGGTGACCTACAATGAGCAGTTCTTC. Its translation: CASGRQGVTYNEQFF.

V and J are TRBV5-1 and TRBJ1-1, with D unclear. CDR3 length: 18 amino acids. Germline assignment: CDR1 SGHRS and CDR2 YFSETQ. The V end was cut by 4 bases, the J end by 3 bases, with 25 bases between. CDR3 DNA sequence: TGCGCCAGCAGCCCTTCCGATGTGAGGGCTCCGACGGACACTGAAGCTTTCTTT. It encodes CASSPSDVRAPTDTEAFF.

The chain has TRBV25-1 and TRBJ2-5, with a weak D call TRBD1 (5 bases). Germline V gives CDR1 MGHDK, CDR2 SYGVNS. Trimming left V 4 bases short and J 6 bases short, with 15 bases between. The length of the CDR3 is 14 residues. CDR3 amino acids: CASSVGQGIQTQYF. The CDR3 DNA is TGTGCCAGCAGTGTAGGCCAGGGTATACAGACCCAGTACTTC. Variable domain in full (rest from reference TRBV25-1 and TRBJ2-5): EADIYQTPRYLVIGTGKKITLECSQTMGHDKMYWYQQDPGMELHLIHYSYGVNSTEKGDLSSESTVSRIRTEHFPLTLESARPSHTSQYLCASSVGQGIQTQYFGPGTRLLVL.

This clone has just one count. This rearrangement joins TRBV28 to TRBJ2-1, with D tentatively TRBD2 (6 bases). V gave up 5 bases and J gave up 0 bases, with 14 bases separating them. Germline V lookup: CDR1 MDHEN, CDR2 SYDVKM. There are 16 residues in the CDR3. The CDR3: CASSIYRDFSYNEQFF. In DNA form, the CDR3 reads TGTGCCAGCAGTATATACCGGGACTTCTCCTACAATGAGCAGTTCTTC.

This rearrangement joins TRBV6-5 to TRBJ2-1; 7 nucleotides agree with TRBD2. The CDR3 sequence is 15 residues long. The V gene's germline CDR1 is MNHEY and CDR2 SVGAGI. V lost 4 bases, J lost 7 bases, and 10 bases stayed unmatched. CDR3 in amino acids: CASSFRRESMNEQFF. CDR3 sequence (DNA): TGTGCCAGCAGTTTCAGGCGGGAGTCCATGAATGAGCAGTTCTTC.

This chain uses TRBV4-3 with TRBJ1-3, with D maybe TRBD1 (6 bases). V dropped 1 base and J dropped 0 bases, with 19 bases sitting between them. This CDR3 is built from 19 residues. Germline CDR1 LGHNA, CDR2 YSLEER. This chain's CDR3 is CASSQGVGSRGSSGNTIYF. The CDR3 region has the DNA TGCGCCAGCAGCCAAGGGGTAGGGTCGAGGGGGAGCTCTGGAAACACCATATATTTT.

With respect to this clone: One end of the junction varies from germline; a read error may be responsible. V and J are TRBV5-8 and TRBJ1-5; 8 nucleotides line up with TRBD1. CDR3 size: 15 residues. CDR1 and CDR2 from the germline V gene are SGHTS and YDEGEE. CDR3 coding DNA: TGTGCCAGCAGCATTACTGACAGGGGCAACCAGCCCCAGCATTTT. Translated: CASSITDRGNQPQHF.

CDR3 in DNA: TGTGCCAGCAGCTCGTCGACTAGACACAATGAGCAGTTCTTC. It translates to CASSSSTRHNEQFF. V and J are TRBV7-8 and TRBJ2-1, with D perhaps matching TRBD2 (6 bases). From germline, CDR1 is SGHVS and CDR2 FQNEAQ. Trimming stripped 4 bases from V and 5 bases from J, with 12 bases between. The CDR3 runs to 14 residues.

The V gene is TRBV4-3, the J gene TRBJ1-5; D is unresolved. This CDR3 spans 14 amino acids. V dropped 0 bases and J dropped 7 bases, with 10 bases sitting between them. Germline CDR1 is LGHNA and CDR2 is YSLEER. CDR3 nucleotides: TGCGCCAGCAGCCAAGACCCCGCGGAGCAGCCCCAGCATTTT. This gives the protein CASSQDPAEQPQHF.

The rearrangement uses TRBV7-2 and TRBJ1-2; tentatively, D is TRBD1 (5 bases). The CDR3 consists of 15 residues. CDR1 SGHTA and CDR2 FQGNSA come from the germline V gene. The germline V and J ends were trimmed by 1 base and 4 bases, with 13 bases remaining between them. The CDR3 DNA reads as TGTGCCAGCAGCTTAGACCAGGGCCCAGTCTATGGCTACACCTTC. Translation gives CASSLDQGPVYGYTF.

A few counts support this clone. The CDR3: CASSSNLGGGDSGANVLTF. The CDR3 DNA reads as TGTGCCAGCAGCTCCAACCTGGGAGGGGGGGACTCTGGGGCCAACGTCCTGACTTTC. V usage is TRBV27 and J usage is TRBJ2-6; TRBD2 is a possible D gene (7 bases). The CDR3 loop spans 19 amino acids. V lost 6 bases and J lost 0, with 21 bases in between. Germline V gene lookup returns CDR1 MNHEY and CDR2 SMNVEV (reference sequence).

The rearrangement uses TRBV19 and TRBJ1-5; D is uncertain. Per germline, CDR1 LNHDA and CDR2 SQIVND (reference sequence). This CDR3 spans 18 amino acids. V was clipped by 5 bases and J by 0 bases, with 20 bases between them. CDR3 sequence reads: CASSPSEEKTGSNQPQHF. The CDR3 region has the DNA TGTGCCAGTAGTCCTTCCGAGGAGAAAACGGGTAGCAATCAGCCCCAGCATTTT.

The chain is built from TRBV27 and TRBJ2-3; D is possibly TRBD1 (5 bases). V lost 8 bases and J lost 2, with 11 bases in between. CDR1 MNHEY and CDR2 SMNVEV come from the germline V gene (reference sequence). The CDR3 extends over 13 amino acids. CDR3 sequence reads: CASCCGHTDTQYF. CDR3 DNA sequence: TGTGCCAGCTGCTGCGGACACACAGATACGCAGTATTTT.

Note on this clone: At one of its ends the junction is not consistent with the germline gene, which may arise from a read error. Distinct nucleotide sequences in the sample also encode this CDR3. V is TRBV2 and J is TRBJ1-6; unclear D gene. CDR3 length: 12 amino acids. CDR1 is SNHLY and CDR2 is FYNNEI in the germline V gene. The CDR3 DNA reads TGTGCCAGCGCGGATTATAATTCCCCCCTCCACTTT. Encoded protein: CASADYNSPLHF.

The J gene is TRBJ1-1, the V gene TRBV7-9; no clear D. Germline-derived CDR1 and CDR2 are SEHNR and FQNEAQ (reference sequence). The CDR3 has 15 amino acids. V was clipped by 1 base and J by 2 bases, with 11 bases between them. CDR3: CASSLGLWQNTEAFF. The CDR3 coding sequence is TGTGCCAGCAGCTTAGGGCTTTGGCAAAACACTGAAGCTTTCTTT.

This sequence joins TRBV4-1 and TRBJ2-1, with TRBD2 identical over 10 bases. V was pared by 4 bases and J by 14 bases, with 11 bases of the junction left unmatched. The germline gives CDR1 MGHRA, CDR2 YSYEKL. The CDR3 runs to 14 residues. CDR3 DNA sequence: TGCGCCAGCAGCCCCTCCCCTAGCGGGAGCGTGGAGTTCTTC. It codes for CASSPSPSGSVEFF.

The chain recombines TRBV7-9 with TRBJ1-1, with unresolved D. Trimming cost V 5 bases and J 5 bases, with 15 bases left between them. The CDR3 runs 14 residues. The germline gives CDR1 SEHNR, CDR2 FQNEAQ (reference sequence). The DNA of the CDR3 is TGTGCCAGCAGCAAGGAGGGAGGATGGACTGAAGCTTTCTTT. It translates to CASSKEGGWTEAFF.

The rearrangement joins TRBV27 to TRBJ2-7; 7 bases align to TRBD1. This CDR3 is 15 amino acids long. Germline values: CDR1 MNHEY, CDR2 SMNVEV (reference sequence). Germline trimming cut 5 bases from V and 4 bases from J; bases unmatched to any gene: 11. The CDR3 coding sequence is TGTGCCAGCAGTCCTCAGACAGGGTACCTTTACGAGCAGTACTTC. It yields the protein CASSPQTGYLYEQYF.